The clone carrying this T cell receptor (beta chain) was observed at least ten times. The data were taken from a study of regulatory T cells in long-lasting Graves disease. Through Arm-PCR of CDR3 regions and iRepertoire HTBI primers, TCR beta libraries were built. TCRdb reanalysed the multiplex PCR reads using MiXCR and keeps one entry per CDR3 protein. The sample holds hundreds of thousands of distinct CDR3 sequences, about 16% seen once. Time point indicated: newly diagnosed GD, antithyroid drugs for less than 3 months. PBMC RNA served as the TCR library source. The sample was also linked to a second study, of T cells in Graves' hyperthyroidism and ophthalmopathy.

The sequence derives from a woman in her thirties with Graves disease. The specimen comprised peripheral blood mononuclear cells (PBMCs), sampled at new diagnosis, from a patient treated with antithyroid drugs.

The CDR3 sequence: CASSLAGRGETQYF. CDR3 nucleotide sequence: TGTGCCAGCAGCTTAGCGGGACGAGGAGAGACCCAGTACTTC. The rearrangement joins TRBV7-3 to TRBJ2-5, with D possibly matching TRBD2 (6 bases). Germline V gene sequence: CDR1 SGHTA, CDR2 FQGTGA. This CDR3 comprises 14 residues. V dropped 2 bases and J dropped 4 bases, with 11 bases sitting between them.